This is a list of T cell receptor beta chains from one sample in a study of cytotoxic CD8 clonotypes in ibrutinib-treated CLL. Sequencing was performed with immunoSEQ multiplex PCR; in TCRdb, only in-frame clones are kept and a portion is missing. The sample has more than 110,000 clones, approximately 80% seen once. The source was PBMCs, collected after 24 months of ibrutinib treatment. All receptors derive from a human donor with chronic lymphocytic leukemia. The CDR3 runs from the conserved cysteine through the conserved F or W. The D gene is left open where the match is weak. The listing skips clone size in some rows; elsewhere it reads once, few, many or a size class.

j_gene	v_gene	abundance	d_gene	CDR3nt	CDR3aa
TRBJ1-1	TRBV27	NA	NA	TGTGCCAGCAGTTTATCCGGGGGGCGGGTGGCTTTCTTT	CASSLSGGRVAFF
TRBJ2-3	TRBV27	NA	TRBD2	TGTGCCAGCCAGACAGCGGGAGGCCCAGATACGCAGTATTTT	CASQTAGGPDTQYF
TRBJ1-1	TRBV7-9	NA	NA	TGTGCCAGCAGCTCCCCCCAAAACCTGAACACTGAAGCTTTCTTT	CASSSPQNLNTEAFF
TRBJ1-2	TRBV7-9	NA	NA	TGTGCCAGCACCCCGCTGGGGGGGTGGGGTGGTTACACCTTC	CASTPLGGWGGYTF
TRBJ1-1	TRBV27	NA	NA	TGTGCCAGCAGTCCCGGAGGACAGCGCCGTGAAGCTTTCTTT	CASSPGGQRREAFF
TRBJ2-3	TRBV7-3	few	NA	TGTGCCAGCAGCTTAGGGGGCACAGATACGCAGTATTTT	CASSLGGTDTQYF
TRBJ2-7	TRBV29-1	NA	NA	TGCAGCGGAGCCTCGGCCTACGAGCAGTACTTC	CSGASAYEQYF
TRBJ1-1	TRBV7-3	NA	NA	TGTGCCAGCAGCCCGGGGTATGGGAACACTGAAGCTTTCTTT	CASSPGYGNTEAFF
TRBJ2-7	TRBV13	NA	NA	TGTGCCAGCAGCTTGGTTCCCCACGAGCAGTACTTC	CASSLVPHEQYF
TRBJ2-3	TRBV6-4	NA	NA	TGTGCCAGCAGTGACTCGGTCTTGGGGGGTACGCAGTATTTT	CASSDSVLGGTQYF
TRBJ1-2	TRBV18	NA	NA	TGTGCCAGCTCACCCGGACAGAACTATGGCTACACCTTC	CASSPGQNYGYTF
TRBJ1-5	TRBV6-1	NA	TRBD1	TGTGCCAGCTTGAACCGGGACAGCTACAATCAGCCCCAGCATTTT	CASLNRDSYNQPQHF
TRBJ2-1	TRBV18	NA	TRBD2	TGTGCCAGCTCACCACCTAGCGGGGGGAGTTACAATGAGCAGTTCTTC	CASSPPSGGSYNEQFF
TRBJ2-3	TRBV4-2	NA	NA	TGTGCCAGCAGCCAGGGCGGGGGCGCGGGAGATGCGCAGTATTTT	CASSQGGGAGDAQYF
TRBJ1-1	TRBV6-6	NA	NA	TGTGCCATTAAGGCTGGGGGTGGGAACACTGAAGCTTTCTTT	CAIKAGGGNTEAFF
TRBJ2-1	TRBV4-2	NA	TRBD2	TGTGCCAGCAGCCCCCGGACTAGCGGGAGAGAAGATGAGCAGTTCTTC	CASSPRTSGREDEQFF
TRBJ2-1	TRBV7-8	NA	TRBD2	TGTGCCAGCAGCTTTGGCGGGAGCTCCTACAATGAGCAGTTCTTC	CASSFGGSSYNEQFF
TRBJ2-1	TRBV30	NA	NA	TGTGCCTGGAGCCCAGGGTTCGCCTACAATGAGCAGTTCTTC	CAWSPGFAYNEQFF
TRBJ1-3	TRBV5-1	once	NA	TGCGCCAGCAGCTGGGGGGCAAACTCTGGAAACACCATATATTTT	CASSWGANSGNTIYF
TRBJ2-7	TRBV9	NA	NA	TGTGCCAGCAGCGCGGGGCCAAACTCCTACGAGCAGTACTTC	CASSAGPNSYEQYF
TRBJ2-2	TRBV4-2	NA	NA	TGTGCCAGCAGCCAAGATTGGTCAGCGGGCACCGGGGAGCTGTTTTTT	CASSQDWSAGTGELFF
TRBJ1-6	TRBV30	NA	NA	TGTGCCTGGAGCCCGCAGGGGTCGCCGTCCAATTCACCCCTCCACTTT	CAWSPQGSPSNSPLHF
TRBJ1-1	TRBV5-1	NA	NA	TGCGCCAGCAGCTTGGGTGACTACACTGAAGCTTTCTTT	CASSLGDYTEAFF
TRBJ2-7	TRBV18	NA	NA	TGTGCCAGCTCACCCAGGGATTGGGGCGAGCAGTACTTC	CASSPRDWGEQYF
TRBJ2-1	TRBV4-2	NA	NA	TGTGCCAGCAGCCAAGTGGTAGCTCAAGACTACAATGAGCAGTTCTTC	CASSQVVAQDYNEQFF